Here is one TCR beta chain with its context. The CDR3 has 14 amino acids. Trimming at V came to 3 bases and at J to 6 bases, leaving 4 bases not matched to a gene. Germline values: CDR1 SGHDT, CDR2 YYEEEE. Per the original data handling: Quantification of nucleated cells was approximated via reference gene primer amplification. Profiled with immunoSEQ multiplex PCR; TCRdb holds only in-frame clones, not every one. That table gives V, J and clone size, and the DNA gave D and trimming. Of around 140,000 clones in the sample, 78% were seen once. The sample belongs to a study of blood T cell repertoires in COVID-19. Enrollees, roughly 18 to 89 years old, lived in around 23 US areas.

The specimen was PBMCs or T cells enriched from blood (not recorded which). The receptor comes from a woman between 45 and 65 years old who had recovered from COVID-19. This chain uses TRBV5-6 with TRBJ2-7; 12 nucleotides align to TRBD1. The CDR3 reads CASSWGTGGAEQYV. In DNA form, the CDR3 reads TGTGCCAGCAGCTGGGGGACAGGGGGCGCCGAGCAGTACGTC.